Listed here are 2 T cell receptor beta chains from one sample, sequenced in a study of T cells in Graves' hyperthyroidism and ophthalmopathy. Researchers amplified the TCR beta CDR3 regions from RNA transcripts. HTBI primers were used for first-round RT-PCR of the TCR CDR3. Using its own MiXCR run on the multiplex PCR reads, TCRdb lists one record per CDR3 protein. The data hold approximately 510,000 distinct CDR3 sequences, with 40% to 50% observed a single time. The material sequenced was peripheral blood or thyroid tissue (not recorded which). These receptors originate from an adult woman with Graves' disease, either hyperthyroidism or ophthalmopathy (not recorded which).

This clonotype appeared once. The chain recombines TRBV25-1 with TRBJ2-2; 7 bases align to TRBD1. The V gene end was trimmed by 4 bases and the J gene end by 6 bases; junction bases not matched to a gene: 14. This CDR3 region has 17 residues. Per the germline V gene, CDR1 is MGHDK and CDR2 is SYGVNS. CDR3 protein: CASSARDGDRVSGELFF. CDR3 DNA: TGTGCCAGCAGTGCTAGAGATGGTGACAGGGTTTCCGGGGAGCTGTTTTTT.

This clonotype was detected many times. The CDR3 loop reads CASKSGLGPYEQYF. Written as DNA, the CDR3 is TGTGCCAGCAAGTCGGGACTAGGGCCCTACGAGCAGTACTTC. The V gene is TRBV4-2, the J gene TRBJ2-7, with 8 bases fitting TRBD2. Per the germline V gene, CDR1 is LGHNA and CDR2 is YNFKEQ. This CDR3 is built from 14 residues. Trimming took 7 bases from V and 2 from J; bases not matched to a gene: 7.